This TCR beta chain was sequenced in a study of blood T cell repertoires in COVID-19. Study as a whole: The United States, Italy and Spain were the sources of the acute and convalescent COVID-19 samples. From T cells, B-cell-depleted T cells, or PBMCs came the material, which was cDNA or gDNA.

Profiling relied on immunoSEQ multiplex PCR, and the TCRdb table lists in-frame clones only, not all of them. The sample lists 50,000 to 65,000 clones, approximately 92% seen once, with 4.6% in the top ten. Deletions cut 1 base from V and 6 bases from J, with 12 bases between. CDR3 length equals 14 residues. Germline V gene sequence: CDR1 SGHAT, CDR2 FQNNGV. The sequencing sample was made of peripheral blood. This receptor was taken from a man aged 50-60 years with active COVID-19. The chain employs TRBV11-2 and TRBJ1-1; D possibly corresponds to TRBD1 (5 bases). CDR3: CASSLAPGSAEAFF. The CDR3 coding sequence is TGTGCCAGCAGCTTAGCTCCAGGGTCGGCTGAAGCTTTCTTT. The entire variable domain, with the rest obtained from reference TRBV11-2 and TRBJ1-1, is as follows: EAGVAQSPRYKIIEKRQSVAFWCNPISGHATLYWYQQILGQGPKLLIQFQNNGVVDDSQLPKDRFSAERLKGVDSTLKIQPAKLEDSAVYLCASSLAPGSAEAFFGQGTRLTVV.